This is a list of T cell receptor beta chains from one sample in a study of PD-1 blockade in classical Hodgkin lymphoma. TCRdb keeps only in-frame clones here, not all; method: immunoSEQ multiplex PCR. The sample has around 2,800 clones; roughly 69% are singletons. The sample consisted of CD8+ T cells from blood, taken at baseline. The origin of the receptors is a human donor with classical Hodgkin lymphoma. The CDR3 runs from the conserved cysteine through the conserved F or W. D genes are given only for firm matches. Size is stated for part of the rows, as once, few or many counts, or as a class when the clone is expanded.

len: 12
abundance: -
d_gene: -
v_gene: TRBV29-1
j_gene: TRBJ2-1
CDR3nt: TGCAGCGTTGCGGCGGGTTACAATGAGCAGTTCTTC
CDR3aa: CSVAAGYNEQFF

len: 15
abundance: -
d_gene: -
v_gene: TRBV7-9
j_gene: TRBJ2-6
CDR3nt: TGTGCCAGCAGCTTGTCGTCGGGAATCTGGAACGTCCTGACTTTC
CDR3aa: CASSLSSGIWNVLTF

len: 13
abundance: -
d_gene: TRBD2
v_gene: TRBV5-8
j_gene: TRBJ2-7
CDR3nt: TGTGCCAGCAGCTACGGGGGGGGCTACGAGCAGTACTTC
CDR3aa: CASSYGGGYEQYF

len: 15
abundance: -
d_gene: TRBD2
v_gene: TRBV6-1
j_gene: TRBJ2-1
CDR3nt: TGTGCCAGCAGGGTACTAGCGGGGGGACACAATGAGCAGTTCTTC
CDR3aa: CASRVLAGGHNEQFF

len: 15
abundance: -
d_gene: -
v_gene: TRBV11-2
j_gene: TRBJ2-5
CDR3nt: TGTGCCAGCAGCCCACGGCGGGGAGAACAAGAGACCCAGTACTTC
CDR3aa: CASSPRRGEQETQYF

len: 14
abundance: few
d_gene: -
v_gene: TRBV25-1
j_gene: TRBJ1-2
CDR3nt: TGTGCCAGCAGTGAATCAGGGGAGAACTATGGCTACACCTTC
CDR3aa: CASSESGENYGYTF

len: 18
abundance: -
d_gene: TRBD1
v_gene: TRBV4-3
j_gene: TRBJ2-6
CDR3nt: TGCGCCAGCAGCCACCTGGGACAGGGACAATCTGGGGCCAACGTCCTGACTTTC
CDR3aa: CASSHLGQGQSGANVLTF

len: 13
abundance: -
d_gene: -
v_gene: TRBV7-9
j_gene: TRBJ2-7
CDR3nt: TGTGCCACTACCCCCCTCGGACGGGGTGAGCAGTACTTC
CDR3aa: CATTPLGRGEQYF

len: 15
abundance: -
d_gene: TRBD1
v_gene: TRBV5-5
j_gene: TRBJ2-7
CDR3nt: TGTGCCAGCAGCTTGGCCGGGACAGGGGGCTACGAGCAGTACTTC
CDR3aa: CASSLAGTGGYEQYF

len: 13
abundance: -
d_gene: -
v_gene: TRBV5-1
j_gene: TRBJ2-2
CDR3nt: TGCGCCAGCAGCTTGGAGTACACCGGGGAGCTGTTTTTT
CDR3aa: CASSLEYTGELFF

len: 13
abundance: -
d_gene: -
v_gene: TRBV18
j_gene: TRBJ2-3
CDR3nt: TGTGCCAGCTCACCAACTCCAGGGGATACGCAGTATTTT
CDR3aa: CASSPTPGDTQYF

len: 14
abundance: -
d_gene: -
v_gene: TRBV29-1
j_gene: TRBJ1-2
CDR3nt: TGCAGCGTTGAACCCATAGAAGAAAACTATGGCTACACCTTC
CDR3aa: CSVEPIEENYGYTF

len: 13
abundance: -
d_gene: -
v_gene: TRBV14
j_gene: TRBJ1-1
CDR3nt: TGTGCCAGCAGCCAATGGCAGAACACTGAAGCTTTCTTT
CDR3aa: CASSQWQNTEAFF

len: 15
abundance: few
d_gene: -
v_gene: TRBV4-3
j_gene: TRBJ1-5
CDR3nt: TGCGCCAGCAGCCAGACCAAGGCGAGCAATCAGCCCCAGCATTTT
CDR3aa: CASSQTKASNQPQHF

len: 18
abundance: few
d_gene: TRBD1
v_gene: TRBV15
j_gene: TRBJ2-3
CDR3nt: TGTGCCACCAGCAGAGATTACCGTGGTACAGGGGCTTCAGATACGCAGTATTTT
CDR3aa: CATSRDYRGTGASDTQYF

len: 13
abundance: few
d_gene: -
v_gene: TRBV5-1
j_gene: TRBJ2-7
CDR3nt: TGCGCCAGCAGCCCCGAGGACTCCTACGAGCAGTACTTC
CDR3aa: CASSPEDSYEQYF

len: 15
abundance: -
d_gene: TRBD1
v_gene: TRBV11-2
j_gene: TRBJ2-7
CDR3nt: TGTGCCAGCAGCAGAATACGGGACAGCACCTACGAGCAGTACTTC
CDR3aa: CASSRIRDSTYEQYF

len: 14
abundance: -
d_gene: -
v_gene: TRBV14
j_gene: TRBJ2-7
CDR3nt: TGTGCCAGCAGCCCAACAATGAAGTCATACGAGCAGTACTTC
CDR3aa: CASSPTMKSYEQYF

len: 15
abundance: few
d_gene: -
v_gene: TRBV5-1
j_gene: TRBJ2-3
CDR3nt: TGCGCCAGCAGCTGGCGACAGCCTAGCACAGATACGCAGTATTTT
CDR3aa: CASSWRQPSTDTQYF

len: 13
abundance: once
d_gene: -
v_gene: TRBV29-1
j_gene: TRBJ2-7
CDR3nt: TGCAGCGTTGTGGCGGGATCGGGGAATGAGCAGTACTTC
CDR3aa: CSVVAGSGNEQYF

len: 13
abundance: -
d_gene: TRBD1
v_gene: TRBV6-5
j_gene: TRBJ1-1
CDR3nt: TGTGCCGGATCGGACAGGCCGTTCACTGAAGCTTTCTTT
CDR3aa: CAGSDRPFTEAFF

len: 16
abundance: hyperexpanded
d_gene: -
v_gene: TRBV4-2
j_gene: TRBJ2-3
CDR3nt: TGTGCCAGCAGCCAAGTGTGGGCCGCCCCTCCAGATACGCAGTATTTT
CDR3aa: CASSQVWAAPPDTQYF

len: 15
abundance: -
d_gene: -
v_gene: TRBV27
j_gene: TRBJ1-1
CDR3nt: TGTGCCAGCAGTTTAGGTCGGGGGGGGCGTTATGAAGCTTTCTTT
CDR3aa: CASSLGRGGRYEAFF

len: 15
abundance: -
d_gene: -
v_gene: TRBV9
j_gene: TRBJ1-1
CDR3nt: TGTGCCAGCAGCGTCTACGCACAGGCACCAGGTGAAGCTTTCTTT
CDR3aa: CASSVYAQAPGEAFF

len: 17
abundance: -
d_gene: TRBD2
v_gene: TRBV11-3
j_gene: TRBJ2-1
CDR3nt: TGTGCCAGCAGCTTCCTAGCGGGGCGACGCTCCTACAATGAGCAGTTCTTC
CDR3aa: CASSFLAGRRSYNEQFF

len: 14
abundance: once
d_gene: TRBD1
v_gene: TRBV7-9
j_gene: TRBJ2-7
CDR3nt: TGTGCCAGCAGCCAAACAGGGGGCCACTACGAGCAGTACTTC
CDR3aa: CASSQTGGHYEQYF

len: 14
abundance: few
d_gene: TRBD1
v_gene: TRBV7-8
j_gene: TRBJ2-7
CDR3nt: TGTGCCAGCAGCGACCCGGGACAGGGGTACGAGCAGTACTTC
CDR3aa: CASSDPGQGYEQYF

len: 15
abundance: few
d_gene: TRBD1
v_gene: TRBV14
j_gene: TRBJ2-1
CDR3nt: TGTGCCAGCAGCCGCGAACCCGGGACAGGGATACCCCAGTTCTTC
CDR3aa: CASSREPGTGIPQFF

len: 12
abundance: -
d_gene: -
v_gene: TRBV18
j_gene: TRBJ1-1
CDR3nt: TGTGCCAGCTATCAGGGGAACACTGAAGCTTTCTTT
CDR3aa: CASYQGNTEAFF

len: 19
abundance: -
d_gene: TRBD2
v_gene: TRBV4-1
j_gene: TRBJ2-1
CDR3nt: TGCGCCAGCAGCCAAGATGGCCTAGCGGGGAGAAGCTCCTACAATGAGCAGTTCTTC
CDR3aa: CASSQDGLAGRSSYNEQFF

len: 12
abundance: -
d_gene: -
v_gene: TRBV5-4
j_gene: TRBJ2-2
CDR3nt: TGTGCCAGCAAGACCAGTACCGGGGAGCTGTTTTTT
CDR3aa: CASKTSTGELFF

len: 16
abundance: once
d_gene: TRBD2
v_gene: TRBV7-2
j_gene: TRBJ2-7
CDR3nt: TGTGCCAGCAGTTTACTAGCGGGGGGAACGTACGACGAGCAGTACTTC
CDR3aa: CASSLLAGGTYDEQYF

len: 18
abundance: -
d_gene: TRBD2
v_gene: TRBV9
j_gene: TRBJ2-3
CDR3nt: TGTGCCAGCAGCGGCGGGACTAGCGGGGGCCCTAGCACAGATACGCAGTATTTT
CDR3aa: CASSGGTSGGPSTDTQYF

len: 16
abundance: -
d_gene: TRBD2
v_gene: TRBV4-3
j_gene: TRBJ2-7
CDR3nt: TGCGCCAGCAGTAGGGCTAGCGGGGCCAACTCCTACGAGCAGTACTTC
CDR3aa: CASSRASGANSYEQYF

len: 14
abundance: -
d_gene: -
v_gene: TRBV6-5
j_gene: TRBJ1-5
CDR3nt: TGTGCCAGCAGTTACGGGGCGAATGCCCAGCCCCAGCATTTT
CDR3aa: CASSYGANAQPQHF

len: 15
abundance: -
d_gene: -
v_gene: TRBV6-4
j_gene: TRBJ2-1
CDR3nt: TGTGCCAGCAGTGGGGGCGCTAGCTCCTACAATGAGCAGTTCTTC
CDR3aa: CASSGGASSYNEQFF

len: 14
abundance: once
d_gene: -
v_gene: TRBV27
j_gene: TRBJ2-7
CDR3nt: TGTGCCAGCAGTTTAAGGAGTCAGCTCTACGAGCAGTACTTC
CDR3aa: CASSLRSQLYEQYF

len: 17
abundance: few
d_gene: -
v_gene: TRBV7-6
j_gene: TRBJ1-4
CDR3nt: TGTGCCAGCAGCTCTATACACCCCGGGATCTCTAATGAAAAACTGTTTTTT
CDR3aa: CASSSIHPGISNEKLFF

len: 13
abundance: -
d_gene: -
v_gene: TRBV6-1
j_gene: TRBJ2-7
CDR3nt: TGTGCCAGCAGGGGGGACACCTCCTACGAGCAGTACTTC
CDR3aa: CASRGDTSYEQYF